The rows below give T cell receptor beta chains drawn from one sample of a study of shared clonotypes between healthy human individuals. TCRdb's copy holds only in-frame clones and misses some; the assay was immunoSEQ multiplex PCR. The sample lists about 2.4 million clones; 93% were seen once. Sequencing input: naive CD4+ T cells from PBMCs. The receptors originated from a man aged 18 to 30 in good health. Some clones in this sample may be carry-over from other donors' samples. The CDR3 runs from the conserved cysteine through the conserved F or W. The D gene is left open where the match is weak. Not all rows give a size; the values are once, few, many and, for expanded clones, a class.

D,size,V,J,DNA,CDR3
-,-,TRBV5-1,TRBJ2-1,TGCGCCAGCAGCTTGGACCCCTCCCCAACTTACAATGAGCAGTTCTTC,CASSLDPSPTYNEQFF
-,-,TRBV6-5,TRBJ1-1,TGTGCCAGCAGGAGAGCCGGGACAAGCCATGAAGCTTTCTTT,CASRRAGTSHEAFF
-,-,TRBV5-6,TRBJ2-1,TGTGCCAGCAGCTCCCTTAGACAGAACTCCTACAATGAGCAGTTCTTC,CASSSLRQNSYNEQFF
TRBD1,-,TRBV7-9,TRBJ2-3,TGTGCCAGCAGCCAGGACAGGGTCTTGTATTTT,CASSQDRVLYF
-,-,TRBV11-1,TRBJ2-4,TGTGCCAGCAGCTTAGGCCCGGGAGCGGGAAACATTCAGTACTTC,CASSLGPGAGNIQYF
TRBD1,-,TRBV5-8,TRBJ2-7,TGTGCCAGCAGCCAGGACAGGTCCTACGAGCAGTACTTC,CASSQDRSYEQYF
-,-,TRBV5-1,TRBJ2-6,TGCGCCAGCAGCCTTACAGGGCCTGGGGCCAACGTCCTGACTTTC,CASSLTGPGANVLTF
-,-,TRBV28,TRBJ2-7,TGTGCCAGCACTAAATGGGACGACTACGAGCAGTACTTC,CASTKWDDYEQYF
-,-,TRBV10-3,TRBJ2-1,TGTGCCATCCGGGGGATGGCCTACAATGAGCAGTTCTTC,CAIRGMAYNEQFF
-,-,TRBV20-1,TRBJ2-7,TGCAGTGTCGGCCCGGAGGGTGAGCAGTACTTC,CSVGPEGEQYF
-,-,TRBV5-1,TRBJ2-6,TGCGCCAGCAGCTTGGACCCGTTCTCTGGGGCCAACGTCCTGACTTTC,CASSLDPFSGANVLTF
-,-,TRBV4-3,TRBJ1-2,TGCGCCAGCAGCCAAGATTTTACTCCCGGCTACACCTTC,CASSQDFTPGYTF
-,-,TRBV5-5,TRBJ2-2,TGTGCCAGCAGCTTGGGAGCCAGGGAAATTACCGGGGAGCTGTTTTTT,CASSLGAREITGELFF
-,-,TRBV18,TRBJ1-4,TGTGCCAGCTCACTGCCGGGGGCCCGGGAAAAACTGTTTTTT,CASSLPGAREKLFF
-,-,TRBV4-2,TRBJ2-7,TGTGCCAGCAGCCAAGTTGGAGGGGACTCCTACGAGCAGTACTTC,CASSQVGGDSYEQYF
TRBD2,-,TRBV9,TRBJ2-5,TGTGCCAGCAGCGTAGAGGGTAGCGGGCAAGAGACCCAGTACTTC,CASSVEGSGQETQYF
-,once,TRBV28,TRBJ2-4,TGTGCCAGCAGAAGGGCAGCCAAAAACATTCAGTACTTC,CASRRAAKNIQYF
TRBD1,-,TRBV2,TRBJ1-2,TGTGCCAGCAGTTCTCCTATGGGACAGGGGGCCGAGAACTATGGCTACACCTTC,CASSSPMGQGAENYGYTF
-,-,TRBV28,TRBJ2-5,TGTGCCAGCAGTTTAGTCGCGGTCGGGACCCAGTACTTC,CASSLVAVGTQYF
TRBD1,once,TRBV15,TRBJ2-6,TGTGCCACCAGCATCAAGACAGGGGTCGAATCTGGGGCCAACGTCCTGACTTTC,CATSIKTGVESGANVLTF
TRBD1,-,TRBV28,TRBJ2-3,TGTGCCAGCAGTTTGCGAGGGGGCGGCACAGATACGCAGTATTTT,CASSLRGGGTDTQYF
-,-,TRBV7-3,TRBJ2-3,TGTGCCAGCAGCTTAACCGGAGCAGATACGCAGTATTTT,CASSLTGADTQYF
TRBD2,-,TRBV5-1,TRBJ2-1,TGCGCCAGCACCAAAGGGGGGACTAGCGGCTCCTACAATGAGCAGTTCTTC,CASTKGGTSGSYNEQFF
-,few,TRBV5-6,TRBJ2-7,TGTGCCAGCATGTACGAGCAGTACTTC,CASMYEQYF
-,-,TRBV28,TRBJ2-3,TGTGCCAGCAGTTTAATGGGGTATACGCAGTATTTT,CASSLMGYTQYF
TRBD2,-,TRBV7-3,TRBJ2-2,TGTGCCAGCAGCTTAAGCAGGCTAGCGGGGTCAACCGGGGAGCTGTTTTTT,CASSLSRLAGSTGELFF
TRBD2,-,TRBV6-5,TRBJ2-7,TGTGCCAGCAGTTACTCGACTAGCGGGAGTTACGAGCAGTACTTC,CASSYSTSGSYEQYF
-,-,TRBV7-2,TRBJ2-6,TGTGCCAGCAGCTCAAGTGTCTCTGGGGCCAACGTCCTGACTTTC,CASSSSVSGANVLTF
TRBD2,-,TRBV4-3,TRBJ2-7,TGCGCCAGCAGCCTCACCATTGGGACTAGCGGTATTCGTGAGCAGTACTTC,CASSLTIGTSGIREQYF
-,-,TRBV5-6,TRBJ1-5,TGTGCCAGCACCCAACGGGGCGGCAATCAGCCCCAGCATTTT,CASTQRGGNQPQHF
TRBD2,once,TRBV18,TRBJ2-3,TGTGCCAGCTTACTAGCGGCCACAGATACGCAGTATTTT,CASLLAATDTQYF
-,-,TRBV27,TRBJ2-7,TGTGCCAGCAGTTTAAAACACGGGGGCGAGCAGTACTTC,CASSLKHGGEQYF
-,-,TRBV19,TRBJ2-5,TGTGCCAGTAGCCGCGGGGGCTACCAAGAGACCCAGTACTTC,CASSRGGYQETQYF
-,-,TRBV7-2,TRBJ2-7,TGTGCCAGCAGCTTAGTAGGAGGGACCTACGAGCAGTACTTC,CASSLVGGTYEQYF
-,-,TRBV29-1,TRBJ1-2,TGCAGCGTTGAAGGTCCCAGGGTTTACTATGGCTACACCTTC,CSVEGPRVYYGYTF
-,-,TRBV5-4,TRBJ2-3,TGTGCCAGCAACCCACCCGGGACAGATACGCAGTATTTT,CASNPPGTDTQYF
-,-,TRBV5-4,TRBJ2-7,TGTGCCAGCAGCTCGAGGGAGGGGGGGCAGTACGAGCAGTACTTC,CASSSREGGQYEQYF
-,-,TRBV2,TRBJ1-1,TGTGCCAGCATTTTCCAGGGAGACACTGAAGCTTTCTTT,CASIFQGDTEAFF